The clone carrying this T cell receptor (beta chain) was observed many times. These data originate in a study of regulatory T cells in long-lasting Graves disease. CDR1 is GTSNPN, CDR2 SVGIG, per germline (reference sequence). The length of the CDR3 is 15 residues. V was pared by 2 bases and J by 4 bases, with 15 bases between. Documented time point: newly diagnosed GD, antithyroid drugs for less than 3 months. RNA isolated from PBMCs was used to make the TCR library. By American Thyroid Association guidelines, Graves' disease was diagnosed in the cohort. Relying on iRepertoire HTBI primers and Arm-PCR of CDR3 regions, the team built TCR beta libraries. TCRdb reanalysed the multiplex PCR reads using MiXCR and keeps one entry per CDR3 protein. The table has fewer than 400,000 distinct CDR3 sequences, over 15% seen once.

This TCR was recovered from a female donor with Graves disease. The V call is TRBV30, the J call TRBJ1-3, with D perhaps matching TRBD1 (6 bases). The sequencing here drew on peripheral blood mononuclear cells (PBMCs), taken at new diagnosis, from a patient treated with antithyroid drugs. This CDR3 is CAWSPSTGGGNTIYF. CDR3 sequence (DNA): TGTGCCTGGAGTCCTTCGACAGGCGGAGGAAACACCATATATTTT.